These 9 T cell receptor beta chains came from one sample sequenced in a study of blood T cell repertoires in COVID-19. Produced via immunoSEQ multiplex PCR; TCRdb's table is partial and in-frame only. The data contain a few hundred thousand clones, approximately 86% of them singletons. Input material: peripheral blood. All receptors come from a man of 80 years or more with acute or convalescent COVID-19.

The chain has TRBV7-3 and TRBJ2-5, with TRBD2 matching 8 bases. The V gene's germline CDR1 is SGHTA and CDR2 FQGTGA. The CDR3 contains 14 residues. J was trimmed by 2 bases and V by 5 bases; bases with no gene match: 4. The CDR3 spells CASSPGGAQETQYF. CDR3 sequence (DNA): TGTGCCAGCAGCCCCGGGGGGGCTCAAGAGACCCAGTACTTC.

The CDR3 region is CASSLGAGTSGTYEQYF. The DNA for the CDR3 is TGTGCCAGCAGCTTAGGGGCCGGGACTAGCGGGACCTACGAGCAGTACTTC. This chain connects TRBV11-2 to TRBJ2-7; TRBD2 agrees at 13 bases. This CDR3 contains 17 residues. Germline V lookup: CDR1 SGHAT, CDR2 FQNNGV. V shed 1 base, J shed 2 bases, and the junction held 5 bases outside the gene matches.

In DNA form, the CDR3 reads TGTGCCAGCAGCGTAGGCAGGTCAAACGAAAAACTGTTTTTT. Translating gives CASSVGRSNEKLFF. The chain recombines TRBV9 with TRBJ1-4; D gene unclear. CDR1 is SGDLS and CDR2 is YYNGEE in the germline V gene. The CDR3 loop spans 14 amino acids. Trimming removed 0 bases from V and 8 bases from J, with 11 bases in between.

The J gene is TRBJ2-5, the V gene TRBV5-4; TRBD2 aligns across 13 bases. Germline V lookup: CDR1 SGHNT, CDR2 YYREEE (reference sequence). V lost 2 bases to trimming and J lost 1 base; unmatched junction nucleotides: 2. CDR3 size: 16 residues. Here the CDR3 reads CASSFGLAGAQETQYF. As DNA, the CDR3 is TGTGCCAGCAGCTTCGGACTAGCGGGAGCCCAAGAGACCCAGTACTTC. The whole variable domain, filled in from reference TRBV5-4 and TRBJ2-5, reads ETGVTQSPTHLIKTRGQQVTLRCSSQSGHNTVSWYQQALGQGPQFIFQYYREEENGRGNFPPRFSGLQFPNYSSELNVNALELDDSALYLCASSFGLAGAQETQYFGPGTRLLVL.

The chain has TRBV29-1 and TRBJ2-3; 11 positions match TRBD2. CDR1 and CDR2 (germline): SQVTM, ANQGSEA. CDR3 length equals 14 residues. After removal of 8 bases from V and 1 base from J, the junction contained 5 bases not matched to a gene. CDR3 sequence: CSIAGGRGTDTQYF. CDR3 bases: TGCAGCATAGCGGGAGGGCGGGGCACAGATACGCAGTATTTT.

This chain uses TRBV7-6 with TRBJ1-6; D is unresolved. The CDR3 has 16 amino acids. V lost 1 base and J lost 5, with 12 bases in between. CDR1 is SGHVS, CDR2 FNYEAQ, per germline. CDR3 residues: CASSLVAGINNSPLHF. The CDR3 DNA sequence: TGTGCCAGCAGCTTAGTGGCCGGGATAAATAATTCACCCCTCCACTTT.

The chain is built from TRBV6-2 or TRBV6-3 and TRBJ2-3; D is possibly TRBD1 (5 bases). CDR1 and CDR2 from the germline V gene are MNHEY and SVGEGT. Between the trimmed V and J ends, which lost 0 bases and 11 bases, there was a span of 12 bases. The CDR3 consists of 13 residues. DNA of the CDR3: TGTGCCAGCAGTTACTCGGGGCCCGGCGGGCAGTATTTT. Translated: CASSYSGPGGQYF.

The chain is built from TRBV19 and TRBJ2-2, with TRBD2 matching 10 bases. The CDR3 loop spans 16 amino acids. V was clipped by 3 bases and J by 1 base; unmatched bases: 2. Germline V gene data show CDR1 as LNHDA and CDR2 as SQIVND (reference sequence). CDR3 sequence (DNA): TGTGCCAGTAGTATTGGACTAGCGGTGAACACCGGGGAGCTGTTTTTT. Its translation is CASSIGLAVNTGELFF.

The table lists this clone with a count of one. The chain uses TRBV7-6 and TRBJ1-1; D remains ambiguous. Germline CDR1 and CDR2: SGHVS and FNYEAQ. This CDR3 is built from 13 residues. V shed 4 bases and J shed 0 bases, with 6 bases lying between them. As DNA, the CDR3 is TGTGCCAGCAGCTATACTTTGAACACTGAAGCTTTCTTT. This encodes CASSYTLNTEAFF. The full variable domain, in which reference TRBV7-6 and TRBJ1-1 provide the parts outside the CDR3, is GAGVSQSPRYKVTKRGQDVALRCDPISGHVSLYWYRQALGQGPEFLTYFNYEAQQDKSGLPNDRFSAERPEGSISTLTIQRTEQRDSAMYRCASSYTLNTEAFFGQGTRLTVV.